A selection of T cell receptor beta chains follows, all from one sample in a study of Graves' ophthalmopathy and Graves' hyperthyroidism. Each CDR3 protein gets one entry after TCRdb re-called the multiplex PCR reads with MiXCR. The top ten clones hold approximately 7% of a sample with fewer than 650,000 distinct CDR3 sequences, 20% to 25% of them seen once. Sequenced input: peripheral blood. These receptors all stem from a woman in her late teens or twenties with stable Graves' hyperthyroidism. Some clones in this sample may be carry-over from other donors' samples. CDR3s include the opening cysteine and the closing phenylalanine or tryptophan. Each record gives: D gene, V gene, J gene, clone size, CDR3 protein, CDR3 DNA. A D gene is named only where the DNA matches it firmly. Part of the rows lack a size; the others show once, few, many or a class for expanded clones.

d_call: .
v_call: TRBV30
j_call: TRBJ2-7
clone_size: .
cdr3_aa: CAWSEHRGGEQYF
cdr3_nt: TGTGCCTGGAGTGAGCACAGGGGAGGGGAGCAGTACTTC

d_call: .
v_call: TRBV2
j_call: TRBJ1-1
clone_size: .
cdr3_aa: CASHTPSTAAGHLNTEAFF
cdr3_nt: TGTGCCAGCCATACCCCAAGCACTGCAGCGGGACACTTGAACACTGAAGCTTTCTTT

d_call: TRBD1
v_call: TRBV12-3/TRBV12-4
j_call: TRBJ2-4
clone_size: many
cdr3_aa: CASSWGQGRITKNIQYF
cdr3_nt: TGTGCCAGCAGTTGGGGACAGGGGAGGATAACCAAAAACATTCAGTACTTC

d_call: .
v_call: TRBV6-1
j_call: TRBJ1-1
clone_size: many
cdr3_aa: CASRPGRGFEAFF
cdr3_nt: TGTGCCAGCAGACCAGGGAGGGGCTTTGAAGCTTTCTTT

d_call: .
v_call: TRBV6-5
j_call: TRBJ1-1
clone_size: many
cdr3_aa: CASSPMVPTEAFF
cdr3_nt: TGTGCCAGCAGTCCCATGGTGCCCACTGAAGCTTTCTTT

d_call: TRBD2
v_call: TRBV12-3/TRBV12-4
j_call: TRBJ2-2
clone_size: many
cdr3_aa: CASSFTSGNTGELFF
cdr3_nt: TGTGCCAGCAGTTTCACTAGCGGTAACACCGGGGAGCTGTTTTTT

d_call: .
v_call: TRBV6-2/TRBV6-3
j_call: TRBJ2-5
clone_size: few
cdr3_aa: CASSFGGIQYF
cdr3_nt: TGTGCCAGCAGTTTCGGCGGAATTCAGTACTTC

d_call: .
v_call: TRBV12-3/TRBV12-4
j_call: TRBJ1-3
clone_size: .
cdr3_aa: CASSLAFDTIYF
cdr3_nt: TGTGCCAGCAGTTTAGCTTTCGACACCATATATTTT

d_call: TRBD1
v_call: TRBV6-1
j_call: TRBJ1-2
clone_size: few
cdr3_aa: CASSRDREGTYGYTF
cdr3_nt: TGTGCCAGCAGCCGCGACAGGGAGGGTACCTATGGCTACACCTTC

d_call: .
v_call: TRBV2
j_call: TRBJ2-7
clone_size: many
cdr3_aa: CASSGMGAGEQYF
cdr3_nt: TGTGCCAGCAGTGGAATGGGGGCTGGCGAGCAGTACTTC

d_call: .
v_call: TRBV9
j_call: TRBJ2-5
clone_size: .
cdr3_aa: CASSVVGDLPETQYF
cdr3_nt: TGTGCCAGCAGCGTAGTCGGGGACTTACCTGAGACCCAGTACTTC

d_call: .
v_call: TRBV20-1
j_call: TRBJ2-7
clone_size: many
cdr3_aa: CSAIDSGNEQYF
cdr3_nt: TGCAGTGCTATAGATTCAGGGAACGAGCAGTACTTC

d_call: .
v_call: TRBV12-3/TRBV12-4
j_call: TRBJ2-5
clone_size: many
cdr3_aa: CASTQGLANSKETQYF
cdr3_nt: TGTGCCAGCACTCAGGGGTTGGCGAACTCCAAAGAGACCCAGTACTTC

d_call: TRBD1
v_call: TRBV6-5
j_call: TRBJ2-4
clone_size: many
cdr3_aa: CASSYSGTGGKNIQYF
cdr3_nt: TGTGCCAGCAGTTACTCGGGGACAGGTGGCAAAAACATTCAGTACTTC

d_call: TRBD1
v_call: TRBV6-1
j_call: TRBJ1-2
clone_size: many
cdr3_aa: CASSIGTGWRSYGYTF
cdr3_nt: TGTGCCAGCAGCATAGGGACAGGGTGGAGGTCCTATGGCTACACCTTC

d_call: .
v_call: TRBV12-3/TRBV12-4
j_call: TRBJ1-1
clone_size: many
cdr3_aa: CASSRGDPEAFF
cdr3_nt: TGTGCCAGCAGCCGGGGCGATCCTGAAGCTTTCTTT

d_call: TRBD2
v_call: TRBV10-3
j_call: TRBJ2-2
clone_size: many
cdr3_aa: CAISLHGLAGPGELFF
cdr3_nt: TGTGCCATCAGCCTACATGGACTAGCGGGTCCCGGGGAGCTGTTTTTT

d_call: .
v_call: TRBV13
j_call: TRBJ2-5
clone_size: many
cdr3_aa: CASSLRDRGSFQETQYF
cdr3_nt: TGTGCCAGCAGCCTCCGAGATAGGGGGAGTTTCCAAGAGACCCAGTACTTC

d_call: TRBD1
v_call: TRBV6-5
j_call: TRBJ2-7
clone_size: many
cdr3_aa: CASSYSSQGANEQYF
cdr3_nt: TGTGCCAGCAGTTACTCGAGTCAGGGGGCAAACGAGCAGTACTTC

d_call: TRBD1
v_call: TRBV7-9
j_call: TRBJ2-5
clone_size: once
cdr3_aa: CASSLNRDSAWETQYF
cdr3_nt: TGTGCCAGCAGCTTAAACAGGGACAGTGCGTGGGAGACCCAGTACTTC

d_call: TRBD1
v_call: TRBV6-2/TRBV6-3
j_call: TRBJ1-1
clone_size: .
cdr3_aa: CASKQGQGGTEAFF
cdr3_nt: TGTGCCAGCAAACAAGGACAGGGGGGCACTGAAGCTTTCTTT

d_call: .
v_call: TRBV5-5
j_call: TRBJ1-5
clone_size: many
cdr3_aa: CASSLAGLRYQPQHF
cdr3_nt: TGTGCCAGCAGCTTGGCCGGGTTAAGATACCAGCCCCAGCATTTT

d_call: .
v_call: TRBV5-1
j_call: TRBJ1-1
clone_size: many
cdr3_aa: CASSLGWGSGTEAFF
cdr3_nt: TGCGCCAGCAGCTTGGGGTGGGGCTCAGGCACTGAAGCTTTCTTT

d_call: TRBD1
v_call: TRBV27
j_call: TRBJ1-1
clone_size: many
cdr3_aa: CASSSLTGGTEAFF
cdr3_nt: TGTGCCAGCAGTTCACTGACAGGGGGCACTGAAGCTTTCTTT

d_call: .
v_call: TRBV6-2/TRBV6-3
j_call: TRBJ2-5
clone_size: .
cdr3_aa: CASTILGLPTRGQETQYF
cdr3_nt: TGTGCCAGCACTATCCTGGGACTCCCTACAAGAGGACAAGAGACCCAGTACTTC

d_call: .
v_call: TRBV19
j_call: TRBJ1-1
clone_size: many
cdr3_aa: CASSNRAANTEAFF
cdr3_nt: TGTGCCAGTAGTAATCGAGCCGCAAACACTGAAGCTTTCTTT

d_call: TRBD1
v_call: TRBV6-2/TRBV6-3
j_call: TRBJ1-1
clone_size: many
cdr3_aa: CATLSIGTGLRQASF
cdr3_nt: TGTGCCACGCTCTCTATTGGGACAGGCTTACGTCAAGCTTCCTTT

d_call: TRBD2
v_call: TRBV20-1
j_call: TRBJ2-7
clone_size: many
cdr3_aa: CSAQTSVYYEQYF
cdr3_nt: TGCAGTGCCCAGACTAGCGTCTACTACGAGCAGTACTTC

d_call: .
v_call: TRBV5-1
j_call: TRBJ1-3
clone_size: .
cdr3_aa: CASSLDQGAGGNTIYF
cdr3_nt: TGCGCCAGCAGCTTGGATCAAGGGGCTGGAGGAAACACCATATATTTT

d_call: TRBD1
v_call: TRBV27
j_call: TRBJ1-2
clone_size: many
cdr3_aa: CASSFDRVHGYTF
cdr3_nt: TGTGCCAGCAGTTTCGACAGGGTCCATGGCTACACCTTC

d_call: .
v_call: TRBV28
j_call: TRBJ1-1
clone_size: .
cdr3_aa: CATVGAMNTEAFF
cdr3_nt: TGTGCCACCGTGGGGGCTATGAACACTGAAGCTTTCTTT

d_call: .
v_call: TRBV12-3/TRBV12-4
j_call: TRBJ1-1
clone_size: few
cdr3_aa: CASSLQILNTEAFF
cdr3_nt: TGTGCCAGCAGTTTACAAATTCTGAACACTGAAGCTTTCTTT

d_call: .
v_call: TRBV29-1
j_call: TRBJ1-1
clone_size: many
cdr3_aa: CSAAGREYTEAFF
cdr3_nt: TGCAGCGCCGCAGGGAGGGAGTACACTGAAGCTTTCTTT

d_call: .
v_call: TRBV6-2/TRBV6-3
j_call: TRBJ2-5
clone_size: many
cdr3_aa: CASGNQETQYF
cdr3_nt: TGTGCCAGCGGGAACCAAGAGACCCAGTACTTC

d_call: .
v_call: TRBV6-5
j_call: TRBJ1-5
clone_size: many
cdr3_aa: CASSPDGQPQHF
cdr3_nt: TGTGCCAGCAGTCCCGACGGGCAGCCCCAGCATTTT

d_call: .
v_call: TRBV30
j_call: TRBJ1-3
clone_size: many
cdr3_aa: CAWRSSGNTIYF
cdr3_nt: TGTGCCTGGAGAAGCTCTGGAAACACCATATATTTT

d_call: .
v_call: TRBV6-1
j_call: TRBJ1-5
clone_size: .
cdr3_aa: CASSVQGYGNQPQHF
cdr3_nt: TGTGCCAGCAGTGTACAGGGATATGGCAATCAGCCCCAGCATTTT

d_call: .
v_call: TRBV3-1
j_call: TRBJ1-1
clone_size: .
cdr3_aa: CASSIVPDTEAFF
cdr3_nt: TGTGCCAGCAGCATTGTTCCGGACACTGAAGCTTTCTTT

d_call: .
v_call: TRBV29-1
j_call: TRBJ2-2
clone_size: many
cdr3_aa: CSVFNTGELFF
cdr3_nt: TGCAGCGTTTTTAACACCGGGGAGCTGTTTTTT

d_call: .
v_call: TRBV6-5
j_call: TRBJ2-2
clone_size: many
cdr3_aa: CASTLLGELFF
cdr3_nt: TGTGCCAGCACCCTCCTTGGGGAGCTGTTTTTT